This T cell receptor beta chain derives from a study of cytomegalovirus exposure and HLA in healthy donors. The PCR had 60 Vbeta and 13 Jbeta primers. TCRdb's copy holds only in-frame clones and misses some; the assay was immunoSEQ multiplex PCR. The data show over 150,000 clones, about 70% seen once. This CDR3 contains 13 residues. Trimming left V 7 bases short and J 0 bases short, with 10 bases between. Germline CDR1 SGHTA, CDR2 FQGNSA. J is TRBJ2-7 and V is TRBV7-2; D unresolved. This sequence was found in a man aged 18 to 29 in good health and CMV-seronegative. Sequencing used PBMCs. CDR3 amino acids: CASNSLDSYEQYF. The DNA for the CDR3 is TGTGCCAGCAACAGTTTGGACTCCTACGAGCAGTACTTC.